Listed below are T cell receptor beta chains from one sample, sequenced in a study of CD8 T cells in ankylosing spondylitis. Each CDR3 protein is one row after TCRdb ran MiXCR on the 5' RACE reads. The sample lists 150,000 to 200,000 distinct CDR3 sequences, under 15% occurring once. The specimen sequenced was blood, either unsorted or a sorted T cell fraction (not recorded which). Receptors originate from a female donor with ankylosing spondylitis or in good health (not recorded which). CDR3s leave out the opening cysteine and the closing phenylalanine or tryptophan. D genes are given only for firm matches.

V gene: TRBV19; D gene: NA; J gene: TRBJ1-5; CDR3 protein: ASDRAFSNQPQH
V gene: TRBV7-3; D gene: NA; J gene: TRBJ2-1; CDR3 protein: ASSFEGGYNEQF
V gene: TRBV6-1; D gene: NA; J gene: TRBJ1-6; CDR3 protein: ASSETGNSPLH
V gene: TRBV5-1; D gene: NA; J gene: TRBJ2-5; CDR3 protein: ASSDADREYQETQY
V gene: TRBV6-2/TRBV6-3; D gene: NA; J gene: TRBJ2-7; CDR3 protein: ASGLTVYEQY
V gene: TRBV24-1; D gene: NA; J gene: TRBJ2-2; CDR3 protein: ATSERRGPTGELF
V gene: TRBV27; D gene: NA; J gene: TRBJ1-5; CDR3 protein: ASSTGLGNQPQH
V gene: TRBV12-3/TRBV12-4; D gene: NA; J gene: TRBJ1-6; CDR3 protein: ASSLAQGNSPLH
V gene: TRBV20-1; D gene: NA; J gene: TRBJ2-2; CDR3 protein: SASSTGEGGELF
V gene: TRBV5-5; D gene: TRBD2; J gene: TRBJ2-3; CDR3 protein: ASSLRLLAITDTQY
V gene: TRBV5-1; D gene: NA; J gene: TRBJ2-3; CDR3 protein: ASSLAAGLPDTQY
V gene: TRBV28; D gene: NA; J gene: TRBJ1-2; CDR3 protein: ASSPTGSYYGYT
V gene: TRBV7-2; D gene: NA; J gene: TRBJ2-7; CDR3 protein: ASSSTSYEQY
V gene: TRBV12-3/TRBV12-4; D gene: NA; J gene: TRBJ2-5; CDR3 protein: ASSLRGRRETQY
V gene: TRBV20-1; D gene: NA; J gene: TRBJ2-7; CDR3 protein: SAPQGGYEQY
V gene: TRBV20-1; D gene: NA; J gene: TRBJ1-5; CDR3 protein: SAGGYSNQPQH
V gene: TRBV29-1; D gene: NA; J gene: TRBJ1-1; CDR3 protein: SVVIGGGTEAF
V gene: TRBV6-2/TRBV6-3; D gene: TRBD2; J gene: TRBJ2-1; CDR3 protein: ASIVAGGPKVNEQF
V gene: TRBV11-2; D gene: NA; J gene: TRBJ1-2; CDR3 protein: ASSLRPGTPLHLNNYGYT
V gene: TRBV10-3; D gene: TRBD2; J gene: TRBJ2-1; CDR3 protein: AISDFSGRGNEQF
V gene: TRBV5-1; D gene: NA; J gene: TRBJ2-1; CDR3 protein: ASSLGHEQF
V gene: TRBV11-2; D gene: NA; J gene: TRBJ2-3; CDR3 protein: ASSLSQGTDTQY
V gene: TRBV3-1; D gene: NA; J gene: TRBJ2-1; CDR3 protein: ASSYNRDTLL
V gene: TRBV5-1; D gene: NA; J gene: TRBJ2-7; CDR3 protein: ASSFRFSYEQY
V gene: TRBV9; D gene: TRBD2; J gene: TRBJ2-1; CDR3 protein: ASSVESWREGYNEQF
V gene: TRBV18; D gene: TRBD1; J gene: TRBJ2-7; CDR3 protein: ASANRGPDEQY
V gene: TRBV12-3/TRBV12-4; D gene: NA; J gene: TRBJ1-1; CDR3 protein: ASSWARIQAF
V gene: TRBV20-1; D gene: NA; J gene: TRBJ1-5; CDR3 protein: SARGGAERNQPQH
V gene: TRBV29-1; D gene: TRBD2; J gene: TRBJ2-3; CDR3 protein: SVDGTSAFTDTQY
V gene: TRBV28; D gene: TRBD2; J gene: TRBJ2-6; CDR3 protein: ASSLDGLAKKSGANVLT